This entry lists 15 T cell receptor beta chains sequenced from one sample in a study of cytomegalovirus exposure and HLA in healthy donors. A multiplex PCR was run with 60 Vbeta primers and 13 Jbeta primers. TCRdb keeps only in-frame clones here, not all; method: immunoSEQ multiplex PCR. The data show about 140,000 clones, almost 85% seen once. Sample: PBMCs. The receptors originated from a woman aged 60-75 years in good health and CMV-seropositive.

The V gene is TRBV5-4, the J gene TRBJ2-1; D might be TRBD2 (5 bases). V was clipped by 1 base and J by 0 bases, with 11 bases between them. The CDR3 spans 16 residues. In germline, CDR1 is SGHNT, CDR2 YYREEE (reference sequence). For the CDR3, the DNA is TGTGCCAGCAGCTTGCATCTTGGGAGCTCCTACAATGAGCAGTTCTTC. Translation: CASSLHLGSSYNEQFF.

The V gene is TRBV15, the J gene TRBJ2-1; 8 bases line up with TRBD2. The trim removed 0 bases at V and 6 bases at J, leaving 10 bases unmatched. Germline V gene lookup returns CDR1 LNHNV and CDR2 YYDKDF (reference sequence). This CDR3 comprises 17 residues. The CDR3 bases are TGTGCCACCAGCAGAGATAGGGGGGCGGGAGGAATCAATGAGCAGTTCTTC. It codes for CATSRDRGAGGINEQFF.

Only a few counts were recorded for this clone. The chain employs TRBV7-2 and TRBJ2-1; 8 nucleotides agree with TRBD2. With 4 bases clipped from V and 4 bases from J, the junction kept 3 bases outside the gene matches. The CDR3 is 14 residues long. Germline lookup yields CDR1 SGHTA and CDR2 FQGNSA. CDR3 in amino acids: CASSSGLGYNEQFF. The CDR3, as DNA: TGTGCCAGCAGCTCGGGACTAGGTTACAATGAGCAGTTCTTC.

This clone was recorded only once. The J gene is TRBJ2-7, the V gene TRBV29-1, with 9 bases lining up with TRBD1. The CDR3 totals 14 residues. After removal of 6 bases from V and 5 bases from J, the junction contained 11 bases not matched to a gene. The germline V gene encodes CDR1 SQVTM and CDR2 ANQGSEA. The chain's CDR3 is CSVGTGRLWDEQYF. The CDR3 DNA is TGCAGCGTAGGGACAGGGAGGTTATGGGACGAGCAGTACTTC.

This sequence joins TRBV27 and TRBJ2-1, with TRBD2 matching over 11 bases. The CDR3 runs 16 residues. Germline CDR1 and CDR2: MNHEY and SMNVEV (reference sequence). Trimming took 0 bases from V and 9 from J; bases not matched to a gene: 7. The CDR3 spells CASSLSSGRALGEQFF. CDR3 sequence (DNA): TGTGCCAGCAGTTTATCTAGCGGGAGGGCCCTAGGTGAGCAGTTCTTC.

The rearrangement links TRBV21-1 to TRBJ1-5; the table's TRBD1 call for D was not verified on the DNA. TRBV21-1 is designated a pseudogene. This CDR3 has 20 residues. The DNA for the CDR3 is TGTGCCAGCAGCCCCCGGCGGGGGACAGGGACCCCGTATAGCAATCAGCCCCAGCATTTT. Amino acids: CASSPRRGTGTPYSNQPQHF.

J is TRBJ2-7 and V is TRBV9, with 7 positions matching TRBD2. The CDR3 is 13 amino acids. V shed 4 bases, J shed 5 bases, and the junction held 6 bases outside the gene matches. Germline CDR1 SGDLS, CDR2 YYNGEE. The CDR3 region is CASSRDLADEQYF. The CDR3 DNA follows: TGTGCCAGCAGCCGAGACCTAGCGGACGAGCAGTACTTC.

This clone appeared a few times. V is TRBV4-3 and J is TRBJ2-4; perhaps TRBD1 as D (6 bases). The V end lost 4 bases, the J end lost 0 bases, and 13 bases lay between the germline ends. The germline V gene has CDR1 LGHNA and CDR2 YSLEER. CDR3 length equals 16 residues. CDR3 DNA sequence: TGCGCCAGCAGCCCAGGGACACCCCTAGCCAAAAACATTCAGTACTTC. It codes for CASSPGTPLAKNIQYF.

This clone was picked up one time. The gene calls are TRBV7-6 and TRBJ2-7, with TRBD2 matching over 8 bases. This CDR3 is built from 13 residues. The ends lost 5 bases at V and 4 bases at J; junction bases unmatched: 4. Germline CDR1 SGHVS, CDR2 FNYEAQ. The chain's CDR3 is CASSPGLDYEQYF. The CDR3 bases are TGTGCCAGCAGCCCGGGACTAGATTACGAGCAGTACTTC.

The chain uses TRBV7-9 and TRBJ2-3; the D gene is possibly TRBD1 (5 bases). This CDR3 region has 15 residues. V shed 0 bases and J shed 2 bases, with 9 bases lying between them. Germline lookup yields CDR1 SEHNR and CDR2 FQNEAQ (reference sequence). The CDR3 loop reads CASSLAGAATDTQYF. The CDR3 DNA reads as TGTGCCAGCAGCTTAGCAGGGGCGGCCACAGATACGCAGTATTTT. Full variable domain (rest looked up from reference TRBV7-9 and TRBJ2-3): DTGVSQNPRHKITKRGQNVTFRCDPISEHNRLYWYRQTLGQGPEFLTYFQNEAQLEKSRLLSDRFSAERPKGSFSTLEIQRTEQGDSAMYLCASSLAGAATDTQYFGPGTRLTVL.

This chain connects TRBV5-4 to TRBJ2-3, with TRBD1 matching over 11 bases. Germline assignment: CDR1 SGHNT and CDR2 YYREEE (reference sequence). The CDR3 contains 15 residues. J lost 4 bases, V lost 4 bases, and 5 bases had no gene match. The CDR3 coding sequence is TGTGCCAGCAGCCGGACAGGGGGCGCAGCAGATACGCAGTATTTT. Translation: CASSRTGGAADTQYF.

This clone occurred many times. V gene TRBV7-9 combines with J gene TRBJ2-6; tentative D call: TRBD2 (5 bases). V was cut by 5 bases and J by 4 bases, with 21 bases left in between. The CDR3 has 18 residues. Germline CDR1 and CDR2: SEHNR and FQNEAQ (reference sequence). The CDR3 region has the DNA TGTGCCAGCAGCCCTTTACCCGGGGTCCGAAAGGGGGCCAACGTCCTGACTTTC. This gives the protein CASSPLPGVRKGANVLTF.

The V and J genes are TRBV29-1 and TRBJ2-7; 7 nucleotides align to TRBD1. Germline V gives CDR1 SQVTM, CDR2 ANQGSEA. J lost 4 bases, V lost 1 base, and 7 bases had no gene match. The CDR3 spans 14 residues. The CDR3 spells CSVEGFRDRYEQYF. CDR3 nucleotide sequence: TGCAGCGTTGAAGGATTTCGGGACAGATACGAGCAGTACTTC.

This clone was detected only once. The chain employs TRBV4-3 and TRBJ2-3; 8 nucleotides line up with TRBD2. The junction had 7 bases not matched to a gene; V was cut back by 4 bases and J by 4 bases. CDR3 length equals 15 residues. Germline V CDR1 and CDR2: LGHNA, YSLEER. The CDR3 nucleotides are TGCGCCAGCAGCCTTCCGGGGGGGGCGGCAGATACGCAGTATTTT. It encodes CASSLPGGAADTQYF.

On this clone itself: Different DNA sequences within this sample yield the same CDR3. The V call is TRBV30, the J call TRBJ2-7; 8 bases are a match to TRBD1. Unmatched junction bases numbered 5, after V lost 3 bases and J lost 4 bases. This CDR3 region has 13 residues. Germline CDR1 is GTSNPN and CDR2 is SVGIG (reference sequence). CDR3 coding DNA: TGTGCCTGGAGGGACAGGGCGACATACGAGCAGTACTTC. Its translation: CAWRDRATYEQYF.